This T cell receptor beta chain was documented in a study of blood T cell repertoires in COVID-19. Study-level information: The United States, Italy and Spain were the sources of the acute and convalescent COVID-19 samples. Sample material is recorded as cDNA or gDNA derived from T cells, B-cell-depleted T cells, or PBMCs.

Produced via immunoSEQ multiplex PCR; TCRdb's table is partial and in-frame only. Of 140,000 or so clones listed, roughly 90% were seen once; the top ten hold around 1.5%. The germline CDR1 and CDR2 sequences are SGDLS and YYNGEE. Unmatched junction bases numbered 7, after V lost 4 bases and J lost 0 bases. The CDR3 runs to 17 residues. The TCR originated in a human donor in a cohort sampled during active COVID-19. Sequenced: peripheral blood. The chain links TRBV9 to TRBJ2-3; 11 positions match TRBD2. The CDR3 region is CASSYSGGAPSTDTQYF. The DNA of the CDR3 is TGTGCCAGCAGCTATAGCGGGGGGGCCCCTAGCACAGATACGCAGTATTTT.